This T cell receptor (beta chain) derives from a study of cytomegalovirus exposure and HLA in healthy donors. The wider study: An early data release held tens of millions of unique TCRs from HLA-typed donors. The Caucasian-associated ancestry cluster held roughly 81% of over 350 genotyped donors. General study points: Because they were indistinguishable, some V segments, including TRBV6-2 and TRBV6-3, were excluded.

This clone was seen more than once but under ten times. Its specificity is not known. The CDR3 is 11 amino acids. The germline gives CDR1 WSHSY, CDR2 SAAADI. V was trimmed by 10 bases and J by 2 bases, leaving 8 bases between them. With 60 Vbeta and 13 Jbeta primers, the PCR was carried out. TCRdb keeps only in-frame clones here, not all; method: immunoSEQ multiplex PCR. The top ten hold more than 3% of the sample, which has over 80,000 clones, approximately 73% seen once. This chain connects TRBV10-2 to TRBJ1-2, with no clear D. The TCR originated in a man aged 35-49 years in good health and CMV-seronegative. The sequencing input was PBMCs. CDR3 region: CATSGNYGYTF. Here the CDR3 DNA reads TGCGCCACCTCCGGGAACTATGGCTACACCTTC.